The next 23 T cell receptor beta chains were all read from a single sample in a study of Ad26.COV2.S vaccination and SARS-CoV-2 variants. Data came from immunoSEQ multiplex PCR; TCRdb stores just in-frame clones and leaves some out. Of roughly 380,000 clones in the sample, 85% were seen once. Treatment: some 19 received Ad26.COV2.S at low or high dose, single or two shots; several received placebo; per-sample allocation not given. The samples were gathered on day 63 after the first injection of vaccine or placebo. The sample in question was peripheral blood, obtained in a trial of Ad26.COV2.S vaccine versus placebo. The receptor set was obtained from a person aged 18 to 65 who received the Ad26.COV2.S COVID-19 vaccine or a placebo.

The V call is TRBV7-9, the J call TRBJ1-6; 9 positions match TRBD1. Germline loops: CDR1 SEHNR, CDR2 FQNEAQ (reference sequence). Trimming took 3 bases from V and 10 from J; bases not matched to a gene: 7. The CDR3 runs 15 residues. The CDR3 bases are TGTGCCAGCAGCTTCATGACAGGGGGAGGATCACCCCTCCACTTT. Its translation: CASSFMTGGGSPLHF.

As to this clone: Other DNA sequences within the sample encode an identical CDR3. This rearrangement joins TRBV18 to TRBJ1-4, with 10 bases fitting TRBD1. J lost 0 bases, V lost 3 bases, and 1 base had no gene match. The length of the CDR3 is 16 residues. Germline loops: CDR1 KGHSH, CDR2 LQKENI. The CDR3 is CASSPGTGATNEKLFF. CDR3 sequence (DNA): TGTGCCAGCTCACCGGGGACAGGGGCAACTAATGAAAAACTGTTTTTT.

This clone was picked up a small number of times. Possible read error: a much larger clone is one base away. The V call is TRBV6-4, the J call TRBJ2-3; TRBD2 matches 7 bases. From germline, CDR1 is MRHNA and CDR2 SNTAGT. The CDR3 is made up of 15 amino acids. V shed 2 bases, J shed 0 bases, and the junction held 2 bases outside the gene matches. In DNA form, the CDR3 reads TGTGCCAGCAGTGACGGTAGCGGGAGCACAGATACGCAGTATTTT. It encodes CASSDGSGSTDTQYF.

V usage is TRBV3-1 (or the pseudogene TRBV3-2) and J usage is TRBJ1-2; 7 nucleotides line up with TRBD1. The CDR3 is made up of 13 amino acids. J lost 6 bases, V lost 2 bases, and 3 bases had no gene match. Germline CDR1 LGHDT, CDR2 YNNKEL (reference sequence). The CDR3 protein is CASSQQGVDGYTF. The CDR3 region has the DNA TGTGCCAGCAGCCAACAGGGGGTGGATGGCTACACCTTC.

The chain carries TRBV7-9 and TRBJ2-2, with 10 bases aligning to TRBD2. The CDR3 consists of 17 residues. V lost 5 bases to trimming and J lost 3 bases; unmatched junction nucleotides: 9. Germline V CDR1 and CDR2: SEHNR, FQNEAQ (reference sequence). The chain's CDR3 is CASSLRLAGVHTGELFF. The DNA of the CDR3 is TGTGCCAGCAGCCTACGTCTAGCGGGAGTACACACCGGGGAGCTGTTTTTT. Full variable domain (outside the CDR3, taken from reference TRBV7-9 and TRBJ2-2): DTGVSQNPRHKITKRGQNVTFRCDPISEHNRLYWYRQTLGQGPEFLTYFQNEAQLEKSRLLSDRFSAERPKGSFSTLEIQRTEQGDSAMYLCASSLRLAGVHTGELFFGEGSRLTVL.

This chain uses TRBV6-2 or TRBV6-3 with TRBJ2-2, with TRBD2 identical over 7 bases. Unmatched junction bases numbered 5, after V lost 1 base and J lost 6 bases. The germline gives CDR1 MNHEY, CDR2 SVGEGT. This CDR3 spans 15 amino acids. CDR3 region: CASSYYVTSSGELFF. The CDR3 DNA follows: TGTGCCAGCAGTTACTATGTGACTAGCTCCGGGGAGCTGTTTTTT.

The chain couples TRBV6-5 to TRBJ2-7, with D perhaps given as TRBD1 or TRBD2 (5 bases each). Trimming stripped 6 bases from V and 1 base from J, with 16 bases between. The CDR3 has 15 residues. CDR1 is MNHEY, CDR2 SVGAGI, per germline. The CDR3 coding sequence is TGTGCCAGCAGCTCGGCCGGGACGGGTTCCTACGAGCAGTACTTC. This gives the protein CASSSAGTGSYEQYF.

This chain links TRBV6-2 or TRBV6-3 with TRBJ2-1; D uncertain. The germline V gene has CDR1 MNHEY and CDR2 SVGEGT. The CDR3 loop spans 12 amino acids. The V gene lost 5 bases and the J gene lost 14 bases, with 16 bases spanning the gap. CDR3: CASSRPTLVEFF. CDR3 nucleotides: TGTGCCAGCAGTCGCCCCACACTCGTTGAGTTCTTC.

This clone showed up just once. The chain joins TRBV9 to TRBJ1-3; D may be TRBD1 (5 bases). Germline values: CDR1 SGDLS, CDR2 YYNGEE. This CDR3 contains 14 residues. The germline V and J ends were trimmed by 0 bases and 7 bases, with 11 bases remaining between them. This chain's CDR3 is CASSVESGDNTIYF. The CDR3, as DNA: TGTGCCAGCAGCGTAGAATCCGGGGACAACACCATATATTTT.

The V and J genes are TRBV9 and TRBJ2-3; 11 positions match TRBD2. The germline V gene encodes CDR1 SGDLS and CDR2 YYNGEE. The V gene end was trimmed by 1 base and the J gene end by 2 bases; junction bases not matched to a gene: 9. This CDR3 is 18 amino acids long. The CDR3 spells CASSVTGNSGGATDTQYF. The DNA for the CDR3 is TGTGCCAGCAGCGTAACGGGGAATAGCGGGGGGGCCACAGATACGCAGTATTTT.

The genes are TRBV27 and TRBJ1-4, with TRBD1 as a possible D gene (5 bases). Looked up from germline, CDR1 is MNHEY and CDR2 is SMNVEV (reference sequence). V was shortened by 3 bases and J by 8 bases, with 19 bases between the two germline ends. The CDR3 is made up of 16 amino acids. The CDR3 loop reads CASSFTRGGLGEKLFF. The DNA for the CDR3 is TGTGCCAGCAGTTTTACAAGGGGCGGGTTGGGGGAAAAACTGTTTTTT. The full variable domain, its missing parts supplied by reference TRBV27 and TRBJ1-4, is EAQVTQNPRYLITVTGKKLTVTCSQNMNHEYMSWYRQDPGLGLRQIYYSMNVEVTDKGDVPEGYKVSRKEKRNFPLILESPSPNQTSLYFCASSFTRGGLGEKLFFGSGTQLSVL.

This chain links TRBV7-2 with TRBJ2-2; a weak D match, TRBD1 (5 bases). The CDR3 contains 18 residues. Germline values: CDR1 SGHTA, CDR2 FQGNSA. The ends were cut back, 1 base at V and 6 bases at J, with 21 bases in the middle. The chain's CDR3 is CASSLGTPPSYGSGELFF. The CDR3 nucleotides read TGTGCCAGCAGCTTAGGGACACCGCCAAGCTATGGCTCCGGGGAGCTGTTTTTT.

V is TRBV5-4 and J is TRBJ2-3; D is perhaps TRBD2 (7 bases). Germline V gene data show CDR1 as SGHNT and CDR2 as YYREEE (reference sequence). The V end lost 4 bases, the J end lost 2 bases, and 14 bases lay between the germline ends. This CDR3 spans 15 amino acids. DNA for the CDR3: TGTGCCAGCAGCATAGGGGGGGGGAACACAGATACGCAGTATTTT. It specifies CASSIGGGNTDTQYF.

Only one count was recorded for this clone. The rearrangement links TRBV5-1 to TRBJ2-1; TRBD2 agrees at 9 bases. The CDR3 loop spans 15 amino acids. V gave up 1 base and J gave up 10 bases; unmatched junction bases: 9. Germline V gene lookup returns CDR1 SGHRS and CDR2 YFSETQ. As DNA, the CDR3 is TGCGCCAGCAGCTTGATCTTTAGCGGGGGAGGGGAGCAGTTCTTC. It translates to CASSLIFSGGGEQFF.

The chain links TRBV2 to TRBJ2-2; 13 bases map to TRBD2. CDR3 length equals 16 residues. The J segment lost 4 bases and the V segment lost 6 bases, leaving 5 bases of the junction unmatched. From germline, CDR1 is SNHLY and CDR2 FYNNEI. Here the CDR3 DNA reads TGTGCCAGCAGGCCCGGACTAGCGGGAGCCACCGGGGAGCTGTTTTTT. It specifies CASRPGLAGATGELFF.

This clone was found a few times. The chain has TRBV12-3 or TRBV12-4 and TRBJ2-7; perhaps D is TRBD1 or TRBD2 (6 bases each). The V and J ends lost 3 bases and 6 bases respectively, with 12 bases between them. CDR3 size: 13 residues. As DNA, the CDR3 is TGTGCCAGCAGTTTTTCGGGGGCCGGCGAGCAGTACTTC. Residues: CASSFSGAGEQYF.

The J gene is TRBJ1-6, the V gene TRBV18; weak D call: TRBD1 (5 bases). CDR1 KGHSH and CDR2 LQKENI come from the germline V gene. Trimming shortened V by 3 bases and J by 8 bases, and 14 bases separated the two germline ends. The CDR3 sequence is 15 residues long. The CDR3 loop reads CASSPRDGADSPLHF. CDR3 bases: TGTGCCAGCTCACCCCGGGACGGAGCGGATTCACCCCTCCACTTT.

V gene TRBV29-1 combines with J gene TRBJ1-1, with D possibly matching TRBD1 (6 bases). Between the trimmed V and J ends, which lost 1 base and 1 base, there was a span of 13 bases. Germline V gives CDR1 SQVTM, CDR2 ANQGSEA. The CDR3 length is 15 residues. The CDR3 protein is CSVEGSTGRNTEAFF. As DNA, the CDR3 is TGCAGCGTTGAAGGCTCGACAGGTCGGAACACTGAAGCTTTCTTT.

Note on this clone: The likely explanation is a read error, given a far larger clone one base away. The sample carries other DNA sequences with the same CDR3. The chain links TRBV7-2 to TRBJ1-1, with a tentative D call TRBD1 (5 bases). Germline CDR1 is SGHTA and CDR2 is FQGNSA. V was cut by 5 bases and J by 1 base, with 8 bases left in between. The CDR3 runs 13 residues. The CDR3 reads CASSLDRNTEAFF. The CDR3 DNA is TGTGCCAGCAGCCTCGACAGGAACACTGAAGCTTTCTTT.

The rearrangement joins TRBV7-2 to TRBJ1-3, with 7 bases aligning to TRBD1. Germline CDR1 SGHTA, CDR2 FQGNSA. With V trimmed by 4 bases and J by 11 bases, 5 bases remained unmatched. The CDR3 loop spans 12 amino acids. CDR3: CASSSRTGSIYF. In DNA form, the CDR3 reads TGTGCCAGCAGCTCCAGGACAGGTTCCATATATTTT.

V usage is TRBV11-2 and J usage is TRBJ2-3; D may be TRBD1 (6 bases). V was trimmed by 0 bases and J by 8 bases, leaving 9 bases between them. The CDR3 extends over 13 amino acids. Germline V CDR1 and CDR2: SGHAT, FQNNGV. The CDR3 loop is CASSLDLGATQYF. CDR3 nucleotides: TGTGCCAGCAGCTTAGATCTGGGGGCTACGCAGTATTTT.

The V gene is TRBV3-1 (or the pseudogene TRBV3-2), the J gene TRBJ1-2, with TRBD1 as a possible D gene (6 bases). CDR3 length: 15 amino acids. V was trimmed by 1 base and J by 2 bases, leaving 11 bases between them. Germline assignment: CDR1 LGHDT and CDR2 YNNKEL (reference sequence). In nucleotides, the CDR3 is TGTGCCAGCAGCCAAGTTAACAGGGCCAACTATGGCTACACCTTC. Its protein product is CASSQVNRANYGYTF.

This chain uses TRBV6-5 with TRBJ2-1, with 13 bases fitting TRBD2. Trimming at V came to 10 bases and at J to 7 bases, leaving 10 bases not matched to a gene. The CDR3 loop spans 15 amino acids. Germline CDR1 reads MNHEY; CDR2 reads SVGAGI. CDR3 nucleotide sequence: TGTGCCACTGATCGGGGACTAGCGGGGAGGAATGAGCAGTTCTTC. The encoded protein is CATDRGLAGRNEQFF.